The 5 T cell receptor beta chains given below trace back to one sample, sequenced in a study of T cell responses to AZD1222 COVID-19 vaccine. Sequencing used immunoSEQ multiplex PCR; TCRdb keeps in-frame clones, though not all of them. The sample lists 90,000 to 120,000 clones; around 87% were seen once. The starting material was peripheral blood, obtained on day 0 of AZD1222 vaccination. The receptors originated from an adult in good health.

The rearrangement joins TRBV11-2 to TRBJ1-1, with 11 positions matching TRBD1. Trimming cost V 5 bases and J 6 bases; bases outside gene matches: 5. The CDR3 is 14 amino acids. CDR1 SGHAT and CDR2 FQNNGV come from the germline V gene. For the CDR3, the DNA is TGTGCCAGCAGCCCGGGACAGGGGGTCCCTGAAGCTTTCTTT. This gives the protein CASSPGQGVPEAFF.

The rearrangement uses TRBV30 and TRBJ1-3, with D possibly being TRBD1 (5 bases). Germline CDR1 GTSNPN, CDR2 SVGIG (reference sequence). The CDR3 length is 14 residues. V lost 2 bases to trimming and J lost 0 bases, with 8 bases between them. The CDR3 protein is CAWSTGLSGNTIYF. In DNA form, the CDR3 reads TGTGCCTGGAGTACAGGCCTCTCTGGAAACACCATATATTTT. The entire variable domain, with the rest obtained from reference TRBV30 and TRBJ1-3, is as follows: SQTIHQWPATLVQPVGSPLSLECTVEGTSNPNLYWYRQAAGRGLQLLFYSVGIGQISSEVPQNLSASRPQDRQFILSSKKLLLSDSGFYLCAWSTGLSGNTIYFGEGSWLTVV.

This chain links TRBV28 with TRBJ1-5, with D perhaps TRBD1 (6 bases). V was clipped by 4 bases and J by 2 bases, with 12 bases between them. Germline assignment: CDR1 MDHEN and CDR2 SYDVKM. CDR3 length: 15 amino acids. CDR3 region: CASSWVTGGNQPQHF. The CDR3 bases are TGTGCCAGCAGTTGGGTGACAGGTGGCAATCAGCCCCAGCATTTT.

The gene calls are TRBV2 and TRBJ2-1, with TRBD2 identical over 8 bases. V trimming: 7 bases; J trimming: 6 bases; junction bases outside the gene matches: 11. The CDR3 has 15 residues. CDR1 is SNHLY, CDR2 FYNNEI, per germline. The CDR3 nucleotides are TGTGCCAGCAATATAAGACTAGCGCTCCTCAATGAGCAGTTCTTC. It codes for CASNIRLALLNEQFF. The full variable domain, rest sourced from reference TRBV2 and TRBJ2-1, is EPEVTQTPSHQVTQMGQEVILRCVPISNHLYFYWYRQILGQKVEFLVSFYNNEISEKSEIFDDQFSVERPDGSNFTLKIRSTKLEDSAMYFCASNIRLALLNEQFFGPGTRLTVL.

The rearrangement uses TRBV20-1 and TRBJ2-7; TRBD1 agrees at 11 bases. The V and J ends lost 3 bases and 4 bases, in that order; junction bases with no gene match: 8. Looked up from germline, CDR1 is DFQATT and CDR2 is SNEGSKA (reference sequence). The CDR3 is 15 residues long. The CDR3 nucleotides are TGCAGTGCTAGTGACGGGACAGGGGGTTTTTACGAGCAGTACTTC. Protein product: CSASDGTGGFYEQYF.